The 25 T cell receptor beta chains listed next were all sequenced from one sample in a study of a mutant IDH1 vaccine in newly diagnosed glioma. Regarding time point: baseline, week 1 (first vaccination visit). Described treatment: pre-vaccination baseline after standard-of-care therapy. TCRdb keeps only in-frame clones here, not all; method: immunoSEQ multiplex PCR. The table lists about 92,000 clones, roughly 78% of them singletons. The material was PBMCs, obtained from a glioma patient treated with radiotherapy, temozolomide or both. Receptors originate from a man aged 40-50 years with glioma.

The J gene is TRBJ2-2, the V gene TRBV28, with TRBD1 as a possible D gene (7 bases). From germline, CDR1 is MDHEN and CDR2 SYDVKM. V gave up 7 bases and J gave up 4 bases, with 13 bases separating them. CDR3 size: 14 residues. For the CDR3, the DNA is TGTGCCAGCACCTGGCAGGGGGGCACCGGGGAGCTGTTTTTT. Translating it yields CASTWQGGTGELFF.

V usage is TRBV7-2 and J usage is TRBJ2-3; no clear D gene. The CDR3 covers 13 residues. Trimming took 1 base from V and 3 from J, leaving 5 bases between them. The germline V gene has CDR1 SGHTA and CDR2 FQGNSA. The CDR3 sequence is CASSLERTDTQYF. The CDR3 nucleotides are TGTGCCAGCAGCTTAGAGAGAACAGATACGCAGTATTTT.

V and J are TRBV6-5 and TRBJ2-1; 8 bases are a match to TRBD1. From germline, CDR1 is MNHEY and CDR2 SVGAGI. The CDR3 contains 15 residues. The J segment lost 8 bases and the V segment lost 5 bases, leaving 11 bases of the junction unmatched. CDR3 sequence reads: CASSLRDRLLDEQFF. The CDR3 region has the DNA TGTGCCAGCAGTCTCCGGGACAGGCTCTTAGATGAGCAGTTCTTC.

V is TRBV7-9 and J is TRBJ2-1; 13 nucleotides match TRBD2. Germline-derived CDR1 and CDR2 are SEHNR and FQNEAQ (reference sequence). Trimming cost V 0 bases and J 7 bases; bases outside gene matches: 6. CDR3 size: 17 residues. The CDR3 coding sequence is TGTGCCAGCAGCTTAGCCTCACTAGCGGGGGGGCGGAATGAGCAGTTCTTC. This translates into CASSLASLAGGRNEQFF.

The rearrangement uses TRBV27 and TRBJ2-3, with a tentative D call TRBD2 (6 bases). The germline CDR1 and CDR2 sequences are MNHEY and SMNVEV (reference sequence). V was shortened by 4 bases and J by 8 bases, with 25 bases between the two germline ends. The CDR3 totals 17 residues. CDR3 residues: CASSSSGVRGSIRTQYF. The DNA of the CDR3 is TGTGCCAGCAGTTCATCCGGGGTACGGGGGAGTATTCGTACGCAGTATTTT.

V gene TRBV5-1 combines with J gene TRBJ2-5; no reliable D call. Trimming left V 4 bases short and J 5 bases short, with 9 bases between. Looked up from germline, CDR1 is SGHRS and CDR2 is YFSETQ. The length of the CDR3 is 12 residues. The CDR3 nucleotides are TGCGCCAGCAGCGTGGTAGGGGAGACCCAGTACTTC. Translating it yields CASSVVGETQYF.

In DNA, the CDR3 is TGTGCCAGCAGTTTACCCACAGGGGGACTGAACACCGGGGAGCTGTTTTTT. The encoded protein is CASSLPTGGLNTGELFF. This sequence joins TRBV28 and TRBJ2-2; 8 bases are a match to TRBD1. CDR1 and CDR2 (germline): MDHEN, SYDVKM. CDR3 length: 17 amino acids. V lost 2 bases and J lost 1; bases outside the gene matches: 6.

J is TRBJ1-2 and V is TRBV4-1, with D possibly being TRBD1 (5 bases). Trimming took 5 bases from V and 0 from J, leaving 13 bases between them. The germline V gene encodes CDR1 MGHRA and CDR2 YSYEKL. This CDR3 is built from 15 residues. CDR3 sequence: CASSSPREPNYGYTF. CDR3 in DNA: TGCGCCAGCAGCTCACCCAGGGAACCTAACTATGGCTACACCTTC.

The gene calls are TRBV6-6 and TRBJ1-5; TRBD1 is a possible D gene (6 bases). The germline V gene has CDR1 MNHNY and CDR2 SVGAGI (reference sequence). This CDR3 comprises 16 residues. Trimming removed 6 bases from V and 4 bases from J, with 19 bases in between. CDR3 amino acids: CASSLHAGVGNQPQHF. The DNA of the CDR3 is TGTGCCAGCAGCCTACACGCAGGGGTTGGAAATCAGCCCCAGCATTTT.

CDR3: CASSRFAGTGGSGELFF. Here the CDR3 DNA reads TGTGCCAGCAGTCGCTTCGCCGGGACAGGGGGGAGCGGGGAGCTGTTTTTT. This chain uses TRBV9 with TRBJ2-2; TRBD1 agrees at 11 bases. This CDR3 spans 17 amino acids. The junction had 13 bases not matched to a gene; V was cut back by 5 bases and J by 7 bases. Germline-derived CDR1 and CDR2 are SGDLS and YYNGEE.

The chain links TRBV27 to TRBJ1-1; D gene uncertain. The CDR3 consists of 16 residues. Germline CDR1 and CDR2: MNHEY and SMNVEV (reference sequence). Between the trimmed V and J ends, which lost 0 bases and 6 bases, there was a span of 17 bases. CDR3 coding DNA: TGTGCCAGCAGTTTATCTCAACTCCTCCCCCGGGCTGAAGCTTTCTTT. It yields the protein CASSLSQLLPRAEAFF.

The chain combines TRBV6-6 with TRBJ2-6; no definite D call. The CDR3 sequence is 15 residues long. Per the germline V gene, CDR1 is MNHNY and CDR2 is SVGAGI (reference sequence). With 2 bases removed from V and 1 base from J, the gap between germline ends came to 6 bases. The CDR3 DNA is TGTGCCAGCAGTTACCAGGTGTCTGGGGCCAACGTCCTGACTTTC. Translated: CASSYQVSGANVLTF.

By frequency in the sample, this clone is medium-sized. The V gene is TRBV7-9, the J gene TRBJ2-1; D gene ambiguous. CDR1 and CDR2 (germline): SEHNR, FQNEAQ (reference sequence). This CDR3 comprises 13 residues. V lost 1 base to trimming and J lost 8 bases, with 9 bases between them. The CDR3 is CASSLDHVDEQFF. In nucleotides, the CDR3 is TGTGCCAGCAGCTTAGATCACGTAGATGAGCAGTTCTTC.

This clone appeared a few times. CDR3 DNA sequence: TGTGCCAGCAGCTTAGGGACTGCATACGAGCAGTACTTC. Encoded protein: CASSLGTAYEQYF. The chain employs TRBV7-9 and TRBJ2-7, with a weak D call TRBD2 (5 bases). Trimming removed 1 base at V and 4 bases at J, with 8 bases between. CDR1 and CDR2 (germline): SEHNR, FQNEAQ (reference sequence). This CDR3 is 13 amino acids long.

This chain's CDR3 is CASSLAGITTGELFF. CDR3 nucleotides: TGTGCCAGCAGCTTAGCCGGGATAACCACCGGGGAGCTGTTTTTT. J is TRBJ2-2 and V is TRBV9; tentatively, D is TRBD2 (5 bases). Germline loops: CDR1 SGDLS, CDR2 YYNGEE. V was pared by 4 bases and J by 4 bases, with 14 bases between. The CDR3 is 15 amino acids. The variable domain in full, with the rest retrieved from reference TRBV9 and TRBJ2-2, is DSGVTQTPKHLITATGQRVTLRCSPRSGDLSVYWYQQSLDQGLQFLIQYYNGEERAKGNILERFSAQQFPDLHSELNLSSLELGDSALYFCASSLAGITTGELFFGEGSRLTVL.

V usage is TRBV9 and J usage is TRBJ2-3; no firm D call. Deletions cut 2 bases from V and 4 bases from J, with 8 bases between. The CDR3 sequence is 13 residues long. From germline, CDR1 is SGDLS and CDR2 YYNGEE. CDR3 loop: CASSVFFADTQYF. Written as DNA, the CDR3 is TGTGCCAGCAGCGTCTTTTTCGCAGATACGCAGTATTTT.

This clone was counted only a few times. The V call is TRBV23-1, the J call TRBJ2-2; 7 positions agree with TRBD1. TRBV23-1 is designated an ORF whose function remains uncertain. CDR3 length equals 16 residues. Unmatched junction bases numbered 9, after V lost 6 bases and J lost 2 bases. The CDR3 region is CASSPTGTENTGELFF. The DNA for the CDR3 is TGCGCCAGCAGCCCAACCGGGACAGAAAACACCGGGGAGCTGTTTTTT.

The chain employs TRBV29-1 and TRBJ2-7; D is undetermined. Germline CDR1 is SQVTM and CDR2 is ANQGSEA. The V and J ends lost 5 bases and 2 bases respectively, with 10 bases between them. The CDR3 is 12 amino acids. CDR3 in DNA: TGCAGCGTTTCGGACGGCACCTACGAGCAGTACTTC. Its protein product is CSVSDGTYEQYF.

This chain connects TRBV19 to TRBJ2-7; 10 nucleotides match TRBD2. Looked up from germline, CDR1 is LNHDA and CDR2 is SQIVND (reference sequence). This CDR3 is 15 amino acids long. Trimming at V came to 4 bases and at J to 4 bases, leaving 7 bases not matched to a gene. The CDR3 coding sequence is TGTGCCAGTAGTAGCCTAGCGGGAGTCTCGTACGAGCAGTACTTC. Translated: CASSSLAGVSYEQYF.

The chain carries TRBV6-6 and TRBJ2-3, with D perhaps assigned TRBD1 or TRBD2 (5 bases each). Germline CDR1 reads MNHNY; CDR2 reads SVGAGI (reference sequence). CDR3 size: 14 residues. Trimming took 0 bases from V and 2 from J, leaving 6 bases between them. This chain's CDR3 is CASSYSGTTDTQYF. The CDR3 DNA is TGTGCCAGCAGTTACTCCGGGACCACAGATACGCAGTATTTT.

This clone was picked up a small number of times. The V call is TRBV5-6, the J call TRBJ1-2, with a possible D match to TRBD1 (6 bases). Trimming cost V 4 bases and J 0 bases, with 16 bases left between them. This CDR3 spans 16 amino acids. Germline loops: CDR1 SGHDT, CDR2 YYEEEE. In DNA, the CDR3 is TGTGCCAGCAGCCCGGAGGGGGGGGCAGCTAACTATGGCTACACCTTC. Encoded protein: CASSPEGGAANYGYTF.

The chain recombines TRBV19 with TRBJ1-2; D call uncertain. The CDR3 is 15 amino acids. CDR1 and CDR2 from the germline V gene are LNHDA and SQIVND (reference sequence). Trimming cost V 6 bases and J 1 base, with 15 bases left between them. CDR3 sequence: CASRERALSNYGYTF. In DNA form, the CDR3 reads TGTGCCAGTAGGGAGAGGGCCTTAAGTAACTATGGCTACACCTTC.

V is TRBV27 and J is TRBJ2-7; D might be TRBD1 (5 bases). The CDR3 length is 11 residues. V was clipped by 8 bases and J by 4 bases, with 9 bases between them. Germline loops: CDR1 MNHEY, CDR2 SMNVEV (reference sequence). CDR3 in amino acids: CASGPGYEQYF. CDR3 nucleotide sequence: TGTGCCAGCGGCCCAGGGTACGAGCAGTACTTC.

CDR3 bases: TGCGCCAGCAGCCAAGACAGGGGAGGATATTACGAGCAGTACTTC. This codes for CASSQDRGGYYEQYF. J is TRBJ2-7 and V is TRBV4-1, with D perhaps assigned TRBD1 or TRBD2 (6 bases each). This CDR3 has 15 amino acids. CDR1 is MGHRA, CDR2 YSYEKL, per germline. V was clipped by 0 bases and J by 4 bases, with 13 bases between them.

CDR3: CASSLNQETQYF. The CDR3, as DNA: TGTGCCAGCAGCTTAAACCAAGAGACCCAGTACTTC. J is TRBJ2-5 and V is TRBV5-6; D gene uncertain. Germline V gene sequence: CDR1 SGHDT, CDR2 YYEEEE. This CDR3 is 12 amino acids long. V was clipped by 2 bases and J by 0 bases, with 2 bases between them. The complete variable domain, with remaining parts taken from reference TRBV5-6 and TRBJ2-5, reads DAGVTQSPTHLIKTRGQQVTLRCSPKSGHDTVSWYQQALGQGPQFIFQYYEEEERQRGNFPDRFSGHQFPNYSSELNVNALLLGDSALYLCASSLNQETQYFGPGTRLLVL.